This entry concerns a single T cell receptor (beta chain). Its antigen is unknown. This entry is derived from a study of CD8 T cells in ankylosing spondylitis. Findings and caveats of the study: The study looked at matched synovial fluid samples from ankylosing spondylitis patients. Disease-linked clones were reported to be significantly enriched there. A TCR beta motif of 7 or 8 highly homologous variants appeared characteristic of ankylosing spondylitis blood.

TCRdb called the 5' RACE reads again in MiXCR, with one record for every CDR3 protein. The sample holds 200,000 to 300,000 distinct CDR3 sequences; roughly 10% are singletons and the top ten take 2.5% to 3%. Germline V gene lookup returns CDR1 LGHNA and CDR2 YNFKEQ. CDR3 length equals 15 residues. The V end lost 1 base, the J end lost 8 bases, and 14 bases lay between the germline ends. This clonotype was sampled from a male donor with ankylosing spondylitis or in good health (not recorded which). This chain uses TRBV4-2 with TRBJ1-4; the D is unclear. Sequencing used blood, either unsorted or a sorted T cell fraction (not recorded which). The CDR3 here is CASSQGGGRSEKLFF. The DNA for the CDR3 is TGTGCCAGCAGCCAAGGAGGTGGGAGAAGCGAAAAACTGTTTTTT.